Below, 23 T cell receptor beta chains from the same sample are listed, as sequenced in a study of monozygotic twins with cystic fibrosis. Sequencing used immunoSEQ multiplex PCR; TCRdb keeps in-frame clones, though not all of them. The repertoire has tens of thousands of clones, 96% of them found once; the top ten carry around 0.15%. Source material: blood. These receptor sequences come from a girl aged 2-10 years with cystic fibrosis.

In its sample, this clone was seen once. The chain employs TRBV19 and TRBJ2-7; D gene ambiguous. Germline CDR1 LNHDA, CDR2 SQIVND (reference sequence). This CDR3 has 12 residues. Trimming took off 0 bases at V and 6 bases at J, with 6 bases between the two ends. Here the CDR3 reads CASSIEGGEQYF. CDR3 nucleotide sequence: TGTGCCAGTAGTATAGAAGGCGGCGAGCAGTACTTC.

Only one count was recorded for this clone. The chain employs TRBV5-4 and TRBJ2-1, with TRBD2 matching 9 bases. The CDR3 runs to 16 residues. CDR1 and CDR2 (germline): SGHNT, YYREEE (reference sequence). V gave up 4 bases and J gave up 1 base; unmatched junction bases: 6. In DNA, the CDR3 is TGTGCCAGCAGCCCAAGACTAGCGGCATCCTACAATGAGCAGTTCTTC. Its protein product is CASSPRLAASYNEQFF.

The J gene is TRBJ1-5, the V gene TRBV7-2; 8 nucleotides align to TRBD1. Per germline, CDR1 SGHTA and CDR2 FQGNSA. This CDR3 is built from 13 residues. V gave up 5 bases and J gave up 6 bases; unmatched junction bases: 3. The CDR3 bases are TGTGCCAGCAGCGTAGACAGGGGTCAGCCCCAGCATTTT. Its translation is CASSVDRGQPQHF.

This rearrangement joins TRBV29-1 to TRBJ1-6, with D possibly TRBD1 on 5 matching bases. There are 14 residues in the CDR3. The germline V gene encodes CDR1 SQVTM and CDR2 ANQGSEA. V lost 6 bases, J lost 8 bases, and 17 bases lay in between. The CDR3 loop reads CSVRWGRDDSPLHF. In DNA form, the CDR3 reads TGCAGCGTAAGATGGGGCAGGGATGATTCACCCCTCCACTTT.

The chain couples TRBV7-9 to TRBJ2-3; D is ambiguous. V lost 5 bases to trimming and J lost 1 base, with 1 base between them. The CDR3 is 11 amino acids. Germline values: CDR1 SEHNR, CDR2 FQNEAQ (reference sequence). CDR3 DNA: TGTGCCAGCAGCCGCACAGATACGCAGTATTTT. Its protein is CASSRTDTQYF.

V usage is TRBV30 and J usage is TRBJ2-7; tentatively, D is TRBD2 (6 bases). This CDR3 comprises 16 residues. CDR1 and CDR2 (germline): GTSNPN, SVGIG (reference sequence). V was shortened by 2 bases and J by 0 bases, with 17 bases between the two germline ends. In DNA form, the CDR3 reads TGTGCCTGGAGTAGACAATCCTGGAGGGGCTCCTACGAGCAGTACTTC. It codes for CAWSRQSWRGSYEQYF.

This clone was detected a few times. In DNA, the CDR3 is TGTGCCTGGAGTACCACAGGGAACACTGAAGCTTTCTTT. Amino acids: CAWSTTGNTEAFF. V usage is TRBV30 and J usage is TRBJ1-1; perhaps TRBD1 as D (5 bases). There are 13 residues in the CDR3. The V gene lost 2 bases and the J gene lost 1 base, with 8 bases spanning the gap. Germline CDR1 is GTSNPN and CDR2 is SVGIG (reference sequence).

The chain uses TRBV5-1 and TRBJ1-6; D possibly corresponds to TRBD1 (6 bases). This CDR3 is built from 13 residues. Germline lookup yields CDR1 SGHRS and CDR2 YFSETQ. The ends were cut back, 2 bases at V and 7 bases at J, with 7 bases in the middle. Here the CDR3 reads CASSFGQNSPLHF. In DNA, the CDR3 is TGCGCCAGCAGCTTTGGACAGAATTCACCCCTCCACTTT.

The genes are TRBV19 and TRBJ1-2; D call uncertain. This CDR3 comprises 16 residues. V lost 1 base, J lost 4 bases, and 16 bases lay in between. Looked up from germline, CDR1 is LNHDA and CDR2 is SQIVND (reference sequence). The CDR3 DNA reads as TGTGCCAGTAGTATAGGCACTCGCGAAGTGGGCTATGGCTACACCTTC. It encodes CASSIGTREVGYGYTF.

The CDR3 spells CASSYGETQYF. For the CDR3, the DNA is TGTGCCAGCAGCTATGGGGAGACCCAGTACTTC. This chain uses TRBV5-8 with TRBJ2-5; the D is unclear. With 3 bases removed from V and 5 bases from J, the gap between germline ends came to 5 bases. This CDR3 is built from 11 residues. The germline gives CDR1 SGHTS, CDR2 YDEGEE.

This rearrangement joins TRBV7-8 to TRBJ1-1, with D tentatively TRBD1 (6 bases). Germline V gene lookup returns CDR1 SGHVS and CDR2 FQNEAQ. The CDR3 runs to 18 residues. Between the trimmed V and J ends, which lost 5 bases and 2 bases, there was a span of 24 bases. The CDR3 DNA reads as TGTGCCAGCAGCGCTACTTTTATTCGTGCGGGGGCTAACACTGAAGCTTTCTTT. The encoded protein is CASSATFIRAGANTEAFF.

The chain is built from TRBV30 and TRBJ2-1, with D uncertain. Trimming stripped 1 base from V and 0 bases from J, with 7 bases between. The germline CDR1 and CDR2 sequences are GTSNPN and SVGIG (reference sequence). The CDR3 loop spans 14 amino acids. The CDR3 region has the DNA TGTGCCTGGAGTGGTCTGAGCTCCTACAATGAGCAGTTCTTC. Encoded protein: CAWSGLSSYNEQFF.

The V and J genes are TRBV2 and TRBJ2-7, with D possibly matching TRBD1 (5 bases). Germline CDR1 reads SNHLY; CDR2 reads FYNNEI. The V end lost 8 bases, the J end lost 7 bases, and 36 bases lay between the germline ends. The CDR3 loop spans 19 amino acids. CDR3 sequence (DNA): TGTGCCAGCGAAGGGTCTATGACTCTGCGAAGGACACCTTACTTGGAGCAGTACTTC. Its translation: CASEGSMTLRRTPYLEQYF.

This chain links TRBV10-3 with TRBJ2-1, with D possibly matching TRBD2 (7 bases). V was clipped by 2 bases and J by 5 bases, with 13 bases between them. Germline V gene lookup returns CDR1 ENHRY and CDR2 SYGVKD. This CDR3 comprises 15 residues. CDR3 in amino acids: CAISEPGDYHNEQFF. The CDR3 DNA is TGTGCCATCAGTGAGCCAGGGGACTACCACAATGAGCAGTTCTTC.

The rearrangement joins TRBV15 to TRBJ1-1; D gene unclear. V was clipped by 0 bases and J by 3 bases, with 11 bases between them. The length of the CDR3 is 15 residues. Germline loops: CDR1 LNHNV, CDR2 YYDKDF (reference sequence). This chain's CDR3 is CATSRDRSGDTEAFF. The CDR3 DNA reads TGTGCCACCAGCAGAGATCGTTCAGGCGACACTGAAGCTTTCTTT.

The chain carries TRBV19 and TRBJ2-1; D gene uncertain. The CDR3 is 12 residues long. Germline CDR1 LNHDA, CDR2 SQIVND (reference sequence). Trimming removed 5 bases from V and 5 bases from J, with 7 bases in between. The CDR3 DNA reads TGTGCCAGTAGTTTGGGAAACAATGAGCAGTTCTTC. Encoded protein: CASSLGNNEQFF.

This chain uses TRBV5-1 with TRBJ2-3; 7 positions agree with TRBD2. Germline CDR1 and CDR2: SGHRS and YFSETQ. V gave up 1 base and J gave up 5 bases; unmatched junction bases: 1. The CDR3 runs to 13 residues. Here the CDR3 DNA reads TGCGCCAGCAGCTTGTCTAGCGGAGATACGCAGTATTTT. The encoded protein is CASSLSSGDTQYF.

V usage is TRBV4-2 and J usage is TRBJ1-4; D is ambiguous. Germline CDR1 LGHNA, CDR2 YNFKEQ. This CDR3 is 17 amino acids long. Trimming took 0 bases from V and 0 from J, leaving 11 bases between them. The CDR3 region is CASSQDYGPTTNEKLFF. The CDR3 DNA is TGTGCCAGCAGCCAAGATTATGGTCCGACAACTAATGAAAAACTGTTTTTT.

The sample holds one count of this clone. This chain links TRBV28 with TRBJ1-1; 7 bases line up with TRBD1. Per the germline V gene, CDR1 is MDHEN and CDR2 is SYDVKM. V shed 5 bases and J 0 bases; nucleotides not matched to a gene: 3. The CDR3 length is 14 residues. In DNA, the CDR3 is TGTGCCAGCAGTGGGGACAGCGTGAACACTGAAGCTTTCTTT. This gives the protein CASSGDSVNTEAFF.

The gene calls are TRBV2 and TRBJ1-1, with D unresolved. This CDR3 is built from 11 residues. Germline CDR1 reads SNHLY; CDR2 reads FYNNEI. Trimming stripped 6 bases from V and 8 bases from J, with 10 bases between. The CDR3 DNA is TGTGCCAGCAGCCCCCCCAGGGAAGCTTTCTTT. As protein: CASSPPREAFF.

The chain combines TRBV30 with TRBJ1-2, with D uncertain. CDR1 and CDR2 (germline): GTSNPN, SVGIG (reference sequence). V lost 0 bases, J lost 7 bases, and 9 bases lay in between. The CDR3 runs 12 residues. CDR3 loop: CAWSVWSSGYTF. The CDR3 nucleotides are TGTGCCTGGAGTGTATGGTCCTCTGGCTACACCTTC.

The rearrangement joins TRBV30 to TRBJ1-5; 10 bases align to TRBD1. Germline CDR1 reads GTSNPN; CDR2 reads SVGIG (reference sequence). CDR3 length equals 16 residues. V trimming: 1 base; J trimming: 6 bases; junction bases outside the gene matches: 9. CDR3 nucleotide sequence: TGTGCCTGGAGTGCGCCGGGACAGGGGATTAGTCAGCCCCAGCATTTT. This gives the protein CAWSAPGQGISQPQHF.

This chain links TRBV30 with TRBJ1-3; D call uncertain. Germline CDR1 GTSNPN, CDR2 SVGIG (reference sequence). V was cut by 6 bases and J by 2 bases, with 11 bases left in between. The CDR3 runs 13 residues. This chain's CDR3 is CACGLTAGNTIYF. Written as DNA, the CDR3 is TGTGCCTGCGGACTGACGGCTGGAAACACCATATATTTT. The full variable domain, with the rest looked up from reference TRBV30 and TRBJ1-3, is SQTIHQWPATLVQPVGSPLSLECTVEGTSNPNLYWYRQAAGRGLQLLFYSVGIGQISSEVPQNLSASRPQDRQFILSSKKLLLSDSGFYLCACGLTAGNTIYFGEGSWLTVV.